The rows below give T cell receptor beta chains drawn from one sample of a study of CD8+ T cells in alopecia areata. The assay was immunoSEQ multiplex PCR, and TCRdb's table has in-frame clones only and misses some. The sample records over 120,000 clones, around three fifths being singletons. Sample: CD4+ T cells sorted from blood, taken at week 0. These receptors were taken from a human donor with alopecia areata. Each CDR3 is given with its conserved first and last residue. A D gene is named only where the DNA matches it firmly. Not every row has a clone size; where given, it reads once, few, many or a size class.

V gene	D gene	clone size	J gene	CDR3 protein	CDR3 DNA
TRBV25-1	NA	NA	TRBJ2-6	CASSPVSGSGANVLTF	TGTGCCAGCAGCCCCGTTTCGGGCTCTGGGGCCAACGTCCTGACTTTC
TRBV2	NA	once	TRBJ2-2	CATSRDGLTGELFF	TGTGCCACCTCGAGGGACGGATTAACCGGGGAGCTGTTTTTT
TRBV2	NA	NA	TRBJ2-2	CASSELAKAGELFF	TGTGCCAGCAGTGAACTAGCTAAAGCCGGGGAGCTGTTTTTT
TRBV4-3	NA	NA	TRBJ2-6	CASSQDLHRTRSGANVLTF	TGCGCCAGCAGCCAAGATCTCCACAGGACCCGCTCTGGGGCCAACGTCCTGACTTTC
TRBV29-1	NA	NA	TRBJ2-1	CSVEPAGDEQFF	TGCAGCGTTGAGCCAGCGGGCGATGAGCAGTTCTTC
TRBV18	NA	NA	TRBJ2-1	CASSPPTGYNEQFF	TGTGCCAGCTCACCACCCACCGGCTACAATGAGCAGTTCTTC
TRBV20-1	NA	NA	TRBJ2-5	CSALGGTQYF	TGCAGTGCCCTGGGTGGGACCCAGTACTTC
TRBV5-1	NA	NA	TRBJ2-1	CASSPESVNEQFF	TGCGCCAGCAGCCCGGAATCGGTCAATGAGCAGTTCTTC
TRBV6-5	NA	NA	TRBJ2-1	CASIGEGEQFF	TGTGCCAGCATAGGGGAAGGTGAGCAGTTCTTC
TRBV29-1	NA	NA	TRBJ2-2	CSVGRAYTGELFF	TGCAGCGTTGGCCGGGCATACACCGGGGAGCTGTTTTTT
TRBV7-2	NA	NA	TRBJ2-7	CASSPGTLSYEQYF	TGTGCCAGCAGCCCCGGGACGCTATCCTACGAGCAGTACTTC
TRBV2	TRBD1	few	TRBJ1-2	CASSDRTGNYGYTF	TGTGCCAGCAGTGACCGGACAGGAAACTATGGCTACACCTTC
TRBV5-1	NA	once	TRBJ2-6	CASSLRGASGANVLTF	TGCGCCAGCAGCTTACGGGGGGCCTCTGGGGCCAACGTCCTGACTTTC
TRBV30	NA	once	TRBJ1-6	CGGSFGNSPLHF	TGCGGAGGGTCGTTCGGTAATTCACCCCTCCACTTT
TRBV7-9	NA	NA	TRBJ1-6	CASSLGQSGVQPLHF	TGTGCCAGCAGCCTAGGACAGTCCGGTGTTCAACCCCTCCACTTT
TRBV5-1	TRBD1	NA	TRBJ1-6	CASQEQQGSNSPLHF	TGCGCCAGTCAGGAACAACAGGGGTCTAATTCACCCCTCCACTTT
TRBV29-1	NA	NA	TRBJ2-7	CSVGADSYEQYF	TGCAGCGTTGGTGCAGACTCCTACGAGCAGTACTTC
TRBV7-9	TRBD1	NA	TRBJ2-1	CASSLWGTGLTDEQFF	TGTGCCAGCAGCTTATGGGGGACAGGGTTAACGGATGAGCAGTTCTTC
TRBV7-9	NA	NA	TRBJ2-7	CASSSSTLGISALYF	TGTGCCAGCAGCTCCTCAACCCTCGGGATTTCGGCTTTGTACTTC
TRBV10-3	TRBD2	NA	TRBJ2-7	CALPSVVAGTYEQYF	TGTGCCCTACCCTCGGTGGTAGCGGGGACCTACGAGCAGTACTTC
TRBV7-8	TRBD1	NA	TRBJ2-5	CASSFGTGYQETQYF	TGTGCCAGCAGCTTCGGGACAGGGTACCAAGAGACCCAGTACTTC
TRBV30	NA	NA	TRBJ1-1	CAWTKFSRTEAFF	TGTGCCTGGACTAAATTTTCTAGGACTGAAGCTTTCTTT
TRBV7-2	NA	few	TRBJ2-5	CASSLVGASTETQYF	TGTGCCAGCAGCTTAGTTGGTGCTAGCACCGAGACCCAGTACTTC